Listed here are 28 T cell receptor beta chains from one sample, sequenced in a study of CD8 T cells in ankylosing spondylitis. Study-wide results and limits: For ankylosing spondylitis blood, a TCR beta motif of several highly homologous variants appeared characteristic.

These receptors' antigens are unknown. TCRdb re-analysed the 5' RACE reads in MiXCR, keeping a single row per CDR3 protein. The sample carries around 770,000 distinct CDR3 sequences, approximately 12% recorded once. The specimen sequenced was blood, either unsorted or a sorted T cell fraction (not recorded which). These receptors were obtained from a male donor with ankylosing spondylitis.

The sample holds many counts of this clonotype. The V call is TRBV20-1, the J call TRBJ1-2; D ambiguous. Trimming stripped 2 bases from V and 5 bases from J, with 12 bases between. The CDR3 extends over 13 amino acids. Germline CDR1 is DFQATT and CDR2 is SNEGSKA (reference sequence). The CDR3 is CSARKGYRYGYTF. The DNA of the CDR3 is TGCAGTGCTAGAAAAGGGTATCGGTATGGCTACACCTTC.

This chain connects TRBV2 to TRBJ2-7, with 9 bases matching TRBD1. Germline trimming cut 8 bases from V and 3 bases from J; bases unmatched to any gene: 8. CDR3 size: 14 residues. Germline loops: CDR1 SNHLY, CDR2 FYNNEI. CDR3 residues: CASARGTGNYEQYF. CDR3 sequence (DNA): TGTGCCAGCGCCCGAGGGACAGGGAACTACGAGCAGTACTTC.

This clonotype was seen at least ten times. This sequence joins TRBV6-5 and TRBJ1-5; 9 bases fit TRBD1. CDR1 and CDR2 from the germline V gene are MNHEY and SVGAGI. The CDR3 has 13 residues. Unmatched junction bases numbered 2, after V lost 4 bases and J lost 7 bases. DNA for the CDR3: TGTGCCAGCAGTTCGGACAGGGGACAGCCCCAGCATTTT. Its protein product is CASSSDRGQPQHF.

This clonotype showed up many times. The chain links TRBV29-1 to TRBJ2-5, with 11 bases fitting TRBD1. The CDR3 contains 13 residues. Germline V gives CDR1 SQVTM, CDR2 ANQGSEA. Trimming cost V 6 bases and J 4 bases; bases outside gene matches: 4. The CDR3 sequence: CSVGQGAGETQYF. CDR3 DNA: TGCAGCGTCGGACAGGGGGCTGGAGAGACCCAGTACTTC.

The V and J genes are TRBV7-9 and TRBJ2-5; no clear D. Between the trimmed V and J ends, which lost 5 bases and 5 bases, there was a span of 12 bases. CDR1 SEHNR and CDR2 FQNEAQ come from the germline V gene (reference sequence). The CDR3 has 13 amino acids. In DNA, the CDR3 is TGTGCCAGCAGCGGTGTGAATACGGAGACCCAGTACTTC. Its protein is CASSGVNTETQYF.

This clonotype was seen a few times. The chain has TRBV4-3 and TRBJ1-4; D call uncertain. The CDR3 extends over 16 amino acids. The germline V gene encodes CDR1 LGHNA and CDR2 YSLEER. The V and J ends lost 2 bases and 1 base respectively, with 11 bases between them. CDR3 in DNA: TGCGCCAGCAGCCAAAAGAACAGTGTAACTAATGAAAAACTGTTTTTT. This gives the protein CASSQKNSVTNEKLFF.

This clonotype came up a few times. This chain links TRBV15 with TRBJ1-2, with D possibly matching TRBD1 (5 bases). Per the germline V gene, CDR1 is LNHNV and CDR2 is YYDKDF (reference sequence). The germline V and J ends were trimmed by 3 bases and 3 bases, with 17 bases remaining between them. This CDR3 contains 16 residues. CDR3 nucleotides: TGTGCCACCAGCAGGACAGCTCGGCGCGACGACTATGGCTACACCTTC. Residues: CATSRTARRDDYGYTF.

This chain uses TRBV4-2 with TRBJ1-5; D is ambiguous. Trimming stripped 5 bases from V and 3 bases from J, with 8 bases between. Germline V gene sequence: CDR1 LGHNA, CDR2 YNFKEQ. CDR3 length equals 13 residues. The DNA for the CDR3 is TGTGCCAGCAGCGAATCGATCAATCAGCCCCAGCATTTT. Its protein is CASSESINQPQHF.

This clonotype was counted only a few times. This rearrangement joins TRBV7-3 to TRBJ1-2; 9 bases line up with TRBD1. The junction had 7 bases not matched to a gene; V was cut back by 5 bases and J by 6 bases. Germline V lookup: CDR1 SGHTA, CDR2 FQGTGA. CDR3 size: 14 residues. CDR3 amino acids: CASSLTGGVDGYTF. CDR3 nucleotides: TGTGCCAGCAGCCTCACAGGGGGCGTCGATGGCTACACCTTC.

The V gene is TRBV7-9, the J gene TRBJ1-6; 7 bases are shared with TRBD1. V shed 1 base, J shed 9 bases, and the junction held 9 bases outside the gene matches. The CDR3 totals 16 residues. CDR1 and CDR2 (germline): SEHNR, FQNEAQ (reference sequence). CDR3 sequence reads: CASSLGTGTDLSPLHF. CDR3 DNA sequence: TGTGCCAGCAGCTTAGGAACCGGGACAGATCTTTCACCCCTCCACTTT. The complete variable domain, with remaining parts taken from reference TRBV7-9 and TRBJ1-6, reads DTGVSQNPRHKITKRGQNVTFRCDPISEHNRLYWYRQTLGQGPEFLTYFQNEAQLEKSRLLSDRFSAERPKGSFSTLEIQRTEQGDSAMYLCASSLGTGTDLSPLHFGNGTRLTVT.

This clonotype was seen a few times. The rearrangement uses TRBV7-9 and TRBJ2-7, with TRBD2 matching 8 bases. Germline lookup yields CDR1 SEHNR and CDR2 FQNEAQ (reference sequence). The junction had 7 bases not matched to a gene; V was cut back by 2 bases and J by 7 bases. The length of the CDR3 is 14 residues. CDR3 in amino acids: CASSLTGLEAEQYF. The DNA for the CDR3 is TGTGCCAGCAGCTTAACGGGACTAGAGGCGGAGCAGTACTTC.

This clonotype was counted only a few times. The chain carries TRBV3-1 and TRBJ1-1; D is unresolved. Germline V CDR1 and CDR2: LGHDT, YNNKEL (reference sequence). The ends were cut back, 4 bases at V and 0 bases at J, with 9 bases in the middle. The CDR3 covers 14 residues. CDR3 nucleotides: TGTGCCAGCAGCCCCACTTTGATGAACACTGAAGCTTTCTTT. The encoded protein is CASSPTLMNTEAFF.

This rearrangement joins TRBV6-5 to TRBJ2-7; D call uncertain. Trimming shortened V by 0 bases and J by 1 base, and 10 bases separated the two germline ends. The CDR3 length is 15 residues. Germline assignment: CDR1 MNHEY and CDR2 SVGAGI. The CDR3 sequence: CASSYSRTPSYEQYF. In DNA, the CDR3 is TGTGCCAGCAGTTACTCCCGGACGCCATCCTACGAGCAGTACTTC.

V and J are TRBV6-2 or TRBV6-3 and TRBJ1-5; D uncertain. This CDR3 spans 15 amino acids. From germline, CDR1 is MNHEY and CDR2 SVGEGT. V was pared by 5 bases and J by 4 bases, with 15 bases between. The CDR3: CASSRMGSRNQPQHF. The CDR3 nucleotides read TGTGCCAGCAGTAGAATGGGATCGCGTAATCAGCCCCAGCATTTT.

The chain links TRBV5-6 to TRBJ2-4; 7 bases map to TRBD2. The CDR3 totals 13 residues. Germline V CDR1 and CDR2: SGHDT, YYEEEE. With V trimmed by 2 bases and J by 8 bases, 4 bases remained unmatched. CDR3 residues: CASSFGREDIQYF. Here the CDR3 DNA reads TGTGCCAGCAGCTTCGGCCGGGAGGACATTCAGTACTTC. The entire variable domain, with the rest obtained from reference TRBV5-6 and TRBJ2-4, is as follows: DAGVTQSPTHLIKTRGQQVTLRCSPKSGHDTVSWYQQALGQGPQFIFQYYEEEERQRGNFPDRFSGHQFPNYSSELNVNALLLGDSALYLCASSFGREDIQYFGAGTRLSVL.

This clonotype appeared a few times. The chain's CDR3 is CAWSYSGTGELFF. The CDR3 nucleotides are TGTGCCTGGAGTTACAGTGGTACCGGGGAGCTGTTTTTT. The chain employs TRBV30 and TRBJ2-2; D call uncertain. Germline V CDR1 and CDR2: GTSNPN, SVGIG (reference sequence). The CDR3 is 13 amino acids. The V and J ends lost 2 bases and 5 bases respectively, with 9 bases between them. The whole variable domain, filled in from reference TRBV30 and TRBJ2-2, reads SQTIHQWPATLVQPVGSPLSLECTVEGTSNPNLYWYRQAAGRGLQLLFYSVGIGQISSEVPQNLSASRPQDRQFILSSKKLLLSDSGFYLCAWSYSGTGELFFGEGSRLTVL.

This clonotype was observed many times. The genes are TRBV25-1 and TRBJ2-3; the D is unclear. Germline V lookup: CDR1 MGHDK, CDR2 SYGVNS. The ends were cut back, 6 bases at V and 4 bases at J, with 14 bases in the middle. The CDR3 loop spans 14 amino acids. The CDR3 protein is CASSRWDTSDTQYF. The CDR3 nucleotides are TGTGCCAGCAGCCGGTGGGATACTTCAGATACGCAGTATTTT.

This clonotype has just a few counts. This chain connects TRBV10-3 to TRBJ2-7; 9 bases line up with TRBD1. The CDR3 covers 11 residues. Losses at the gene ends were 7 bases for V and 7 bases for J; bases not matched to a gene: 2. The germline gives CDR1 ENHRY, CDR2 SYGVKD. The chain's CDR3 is CAINGTGEQYF. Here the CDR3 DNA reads TGTGCCATCAATGGGACAGGGGAGCAGTACTTC.

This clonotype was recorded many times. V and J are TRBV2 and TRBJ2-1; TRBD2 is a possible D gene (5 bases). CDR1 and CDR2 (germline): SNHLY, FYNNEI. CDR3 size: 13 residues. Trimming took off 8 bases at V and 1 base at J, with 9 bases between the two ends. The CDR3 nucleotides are TGTGCCAGCGGGAGAAGTTCCTACAATGAGCAGTTCTTC. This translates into CASGRSSYNEQFF.

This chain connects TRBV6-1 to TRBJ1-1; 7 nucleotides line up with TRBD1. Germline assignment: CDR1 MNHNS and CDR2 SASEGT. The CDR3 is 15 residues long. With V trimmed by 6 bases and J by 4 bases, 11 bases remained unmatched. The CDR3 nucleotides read TGTGCCAGCAGAATCACTCGCAGGGGGATCACTGAAGCTTTCTTT. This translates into CASRITRRGITEAFF.

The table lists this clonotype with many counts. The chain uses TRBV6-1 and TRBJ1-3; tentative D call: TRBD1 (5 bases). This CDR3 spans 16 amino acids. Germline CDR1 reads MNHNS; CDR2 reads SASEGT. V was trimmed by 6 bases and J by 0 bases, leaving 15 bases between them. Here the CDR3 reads CASRGRGDFSGNTIYF. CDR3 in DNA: TGTGCCAGCAGGGGCCGGGGGGATTTCTCTGGAAACACCATATATTTT.

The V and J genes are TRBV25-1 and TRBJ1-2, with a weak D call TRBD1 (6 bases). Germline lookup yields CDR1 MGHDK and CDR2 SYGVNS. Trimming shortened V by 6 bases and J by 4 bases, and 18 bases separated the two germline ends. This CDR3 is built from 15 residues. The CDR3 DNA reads TGTGCCAGCAGCCTTTTCACCGGGACAAGCTATGGCTACACCTTC. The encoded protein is CASSLFTGTSYGYTF.

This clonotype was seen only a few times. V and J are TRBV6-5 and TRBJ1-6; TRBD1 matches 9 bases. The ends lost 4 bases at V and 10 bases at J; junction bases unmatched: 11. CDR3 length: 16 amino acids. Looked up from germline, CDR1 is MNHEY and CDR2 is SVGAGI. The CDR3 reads CASSWGDWDRVSPLHF. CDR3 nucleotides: TGTGCCAGCAGTTGGGGGGATTGGGACAGGGTCTCACCCCTCCACTTT.

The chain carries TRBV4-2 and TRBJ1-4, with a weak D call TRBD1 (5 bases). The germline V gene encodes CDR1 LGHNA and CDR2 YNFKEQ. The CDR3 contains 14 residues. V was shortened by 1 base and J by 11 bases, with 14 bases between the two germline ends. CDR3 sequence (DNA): TGTGCCAGCAGCCAAGTGTCTCAGGGCCTGAAACTGTTTTTT. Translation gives CASSQVSQGLKLFF.

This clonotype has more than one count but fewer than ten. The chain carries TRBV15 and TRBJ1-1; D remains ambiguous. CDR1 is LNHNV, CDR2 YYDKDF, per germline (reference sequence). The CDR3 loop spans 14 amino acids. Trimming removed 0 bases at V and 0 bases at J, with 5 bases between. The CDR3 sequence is CATSRDRLNTEAFF. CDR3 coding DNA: TGTGCCACCAGCAGAGACAGATTGAACACTGAAGCTTTCTTT.

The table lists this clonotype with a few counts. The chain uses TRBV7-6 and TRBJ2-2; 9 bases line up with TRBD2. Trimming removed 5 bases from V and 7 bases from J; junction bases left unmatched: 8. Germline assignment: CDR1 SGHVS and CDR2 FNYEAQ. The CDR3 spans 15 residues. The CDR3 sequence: CASSRASGIIGELFF. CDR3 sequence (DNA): TGTGCCAGCAGCCGTGCTAGCGGGATCATCGGGGAGCTGTTTTTT.

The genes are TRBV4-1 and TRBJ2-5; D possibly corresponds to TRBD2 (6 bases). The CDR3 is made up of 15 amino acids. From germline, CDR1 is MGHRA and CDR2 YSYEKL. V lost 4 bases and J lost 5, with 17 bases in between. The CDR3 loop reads CASSPGVPEVETQYF. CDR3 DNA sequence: TGCGCCAGCAGCCCGGGGGTCCCGGAGGTGGAGACCCAGTACTTC.

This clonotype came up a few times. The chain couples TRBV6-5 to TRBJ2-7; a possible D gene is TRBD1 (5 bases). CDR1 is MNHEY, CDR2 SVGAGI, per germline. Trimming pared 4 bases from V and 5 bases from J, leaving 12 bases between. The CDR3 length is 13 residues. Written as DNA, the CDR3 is TGTGCCAGCAGTTTTGCAGGGATCCACGAGCAGTACTTC. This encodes CASSFAGIHEQYF.